The present entry profiles one T cell receptor (beta chain) with its context. Assay used: immunoSEQ multiplex PCR; TCRdb lists only in-frame clones, some missing. The sample has fewer than 35,000 clones; about 70% are singletons. The data were taken from a study of cytotoxic CD8 clonotypes in ibrutinib-treated CLL. The germline V gene encodes CDR1 LNHDA and CDR2 SQIVND (reference sequence). Trimming left V 0 bases short and J 1 base short, with 6 bases between. The CDR3 consists of 14 residues. The gene calls are TRBV19 and TRBJ1-1; D unclear. The material sequenced was PBMCs, taken before ibrutinib treatment. The receptor was derived from a human donor with chronic lymphocytic leukemia. The CDR3 bases are TGTGCCAGTAGTATAGATTTAAGGAACACTGAAGCTTTCTTT. This translates into CASSIDLRNTEAFF.